Here is one T cell receptor beta chain with its context. Its specificity is unknown. The sample comes from a study of T cells in localized non-small cell lung cancer. The protocol was immunoSEQ multiplex PCR, while the TCRdb copy is restricted to in-frame clones and leaves out a portion. This table has 25,000 or so clones, approximately 90% appearing once. The V gene lost 4 bases and the J gene lost 4 bases, with 10 bases spanning the gap. This CDR3 has 14 residues. CDR1 and CDR2 from the germline V gene are SGHTA and FQGNSA. Study results and caveats: The greatest T cell clonality was found in uninvolved adjacent lung (higher than in tumor).

The rearrangement uses TRBV7-2 and TRBJ1-4; D not resolved. Sequenced here: peripheral blood, sampled before any cancer treatment. This sequence was found in a male donor older than 55 with stage I lung adenocarcinoma. This chain's CDR3 is CASSYSANNEKLFF. Written as DNA, the CDR3 is TGTGCCAGCAGCTACTCAGCAAATAATGAAAAACTGTTTTTT.